The 12 T cell receptor beta chains reported below all come from one sample, sequenced in a study of blood T cell repertoires in COVID-19. Libraries were prepared by immunoSEQ multiplex PCR; TCRdb keeps only in-frame clonotypes and omits some of them. The sample gives about 250,000 clones, roughly nine tenths of which show up once; about 3% is in the top ten. What was sequenced was PBMCs or T cells enriched from blood (not recorded which). The receptors stem from a woman aged 45-59 years who had recovered from COVID-19.

The chain uses TRBV5-6 and TRBJ1-2; D gene unclear. V lost 6 bases and J lost 5, with 17 bases in between. The germline V gene has CDR1 SGHDT and CDR2 YYEEEE. This CDR3 has 14 residues. In nucleotides, the CDR3 is TGTGCCAGCAACTTTTACCTCTACTCATATGGCTACACCTTC. Its protein is CASNFYLYSYGYTF.

The chain links TRBV7-2 to TRBJ2-5; D gene ambiguous. Trimming stripped 7 bases from V and 5 bases from J, with 17 bases between. Germline lookup yields CDR1 SGHTA and CDR2 FQGNSA. The CDR3 contains 14 residues. The CDR3 DNA follows: TGTGCCAGCATCCCCCTGCAGGCGCCGGAGACCCAGTACTTC. This translates into CASIPLQAPETQYF.

This clone was detected once. The rearrangement joins TRBV2 to TRBJ2-7; 9 bases are shared with TRBD1. The junction had 4 bases not matched to a gene; V was cut back by 7 bases and J by 6 bases. The CDR3 loop spans 12 amino acids. Germline loops: CDR1 SNHLY, CDR2 FYNNEI. The CDR3 nucleotides read TGTGCCAGCAACCGGGACAGGGCCGAGCAGTACTTC. Residues: CASNRDRAEQYF.

The chain carries TRBV6-5 and TRBJ2-3, with D possibly being TRBD2 (5 bases). The CDR3 has 16 amino acids. V was trimmed by 0 bases and J by 0 bases, leaving 10 bases between them. Germline CDR1 MNHEY, CDR2 SVGAGI. CDR3 in DNA: TGTGCCAGCAGTTACTCGGCTAGACTAAGCACAGATACGCAGTATTTT. Amino acids: CASSYSARLSTDTQYF.

The chain carries TRBV6-4 and TRBJ1-2; D perhaps matches TRBD1 (6 bases). CDR1 MRHNA and CDR2 SNTAGT come from the germline V gene. This CDR3 contains 14 residues. With 6 bases removed from V and 0 bases from J, the gap between germline ends came to 11 bases. The CDR3 DNA sequence: TGTGCCAGCAGCGCAGACAGGTCTAACTATGGCTACACCTTC. Amino acids: CASSADRSNYGYTF.

The V gene is TRBV6-5, the J gene TRBJ1-6; maybe TRBD1 (6 bases). This CDR3 contains 15 residues. Trimming removed 0 bases from V and 6 bases from J, with 9 bases in between. CDR1 MNHEY and CDR2 SVGAGI come from the germline V gene. In DNA form, the CDR3 reads TGTGCCAGCAGTTACTCGGCACAGGGTAATTCACCCCTCCACTTT. This codes for CASSYSAQGNSPLHF.

The rearrangement joins TRBV7-6 to TRBJ2-1; D call uncertain. CDR1 and CDR2 from the germline V gene are SGHVS and FNYEAQ. V was clipped by 3 bases and J by 0 bases, with 18 bases between them. The CDR3 is 18 residues long. CDR3 nucleotide sequence: TGTGCCAGCAGCTTCCGACCCGTTGGCGGTAGCTCCTACAATGAGCAGTTCTTC. Protein product: CASSFRPVGGSSYNEQFF.

The V call is TRBV5-6, the J call TRBJ1-2, with 9 bases matching TRBD1. V lost 3 bases and J lost 4; bases outside the gene matches: 7. Germline V lookup: CDR1 SGHDT, CDR2 YYEEEE. The CDR3 extends over 15 amino acids. The CDR3 sequence is CASSWTGVIVYGYTF. In DNA, the CDR3 is TGTGCCAGCAGCTGGACAGGGGTAATCGTCTATGGCTACACCTTC. The full variable domain, completed using reference TRBV5-6 and TRBJ1-2, is DAGVTQSPTHLIKTRGQQVTLRCSPKSGHDTVSWYQQALGQGPQFIFQYYEEEERQRGNFPDRFSGHQFPNYSSELNVNALLLGDSALYLCASSWTGVIVYGYTFGSGTRLTVV.

This clone showed up just a few times. This chain joins TRBV28 and TRBJ2-7; 10 nucleotides line up with TRBD1. CDR3 length equals 15 residues. Germline V gene data show CDR1 as MDHEN and CDR2 as SYDVKM. Trimming took 2 bases from V and 3 from J; bases not matched to a gene: 4. This chain's CDR3 is CASSLAGQGSYEQYF. The CDR3 DNA follows: TGTGCCAGCAGTTTAGCGGGACAGGGGAGCTACGAGCAGTACTTC. Complete variable domain (other parts from reference TRBV28 and TRBJ2-7): DVKVTQSSRYLVKRTGEKVFLECVQDMDHENMFWYRQDPGLGLRLIYFSYDVKMKEKGDIPEGYSVSREKKERFSLILESASTNQTSMYLCASSLAGQGSYEQYFGPGTRLTVT.

The chain employs TRBV5-1 and TRBJ2-3; no firm D call. The ends were cut back, 6 bases at V and 2 bases at J, with 10 bases in the middle. This CDR3 is built from 13 residues. The V gene's germline CDR1 is SGHRS and CDR2 YFSETQ. The CDR3 coding sequence is TGCGCCAGCATTCAGGAAAACACAGATACGCAGTATTTT. It yields the protein CASIQENTDTQYF.

This chain joins TRBV2 and TRBJ1-5, with D maybe TRBD1 (5 bases). CDR1 SNHLY and CDR2 FYNNEI come from the germline V gene. V was cut by 3 bases and J by 5 bases, with 8 bases left in between. CDR3 length equals 13 residues. Here the CDR3 DNA reads TGTGCCAGCAGTGATAACAGGTATCAGCCCCAGCATTTT. Translated, it gives CASSDNRYQPQHF.

V gene TRBV27 combines with J gene TRBJ1-5; no clear D. This CDR3 has 15 residues. Trimming removed 2 bases from V and 4 bases from J, with 12 bases in between. Germline V gene sequence: CDR1 MNHEY, CDR2 SMNVEV (reference sequence). In DNA form, the CDR3 reads TGTGCCAGCAGTTTAGGGCCAGGCGGGAATCAGCCCCAGCATTTT. This translates into CASSLGPGGNQPQHF.